The rows below give T cell receptor beta chains drawn from one sample of a study of blood T cell repertoires in COVID-19. Data came from immunoSEQ multiplex PCR; TCRdb stores just in-frame clones and leaves some out. The repertoire holds roughly 160,000 clones, with approximately 81% as singletons. Sequenced input: peripheral blood. The receptors here all came from a woman over 75 with active or convalescent COVID-19. The CDR3 runs from the conserved cysteine through the conserved F or W. D genes are given only for firm matches. Expanded clones get a size class; other rows say once, few or many, or leave the size out.

size	V	J	length	D	CDR3	DNA
-	TRBV30	TRBJ1-6	14	TRBD1	CAWRRDRDNSPLHF	TGTGCCTGGAGACGGGACAGGGATAATTCACCCCTCCACTTT
once	TRBV18	TRBJ2-5	15	-	CASSPPDRAAGTQYF	TGTGCCAGCTCACCACCGGACCGGGCTGCGGGGACCCAGTACTTC
-	TRBV25-1	TRBJ2-1	11	-	CASPPRLLRFF	TGTGCCAGTCCCCCCCGACTCCTCCGGTTCTTC
-	TRBV6-5	TRBJ2-1	15	-	CASSHTGGDYNEQFF	TGTGCCAGCAGTCACACAGGAGGGGATTACAATGAGCAGTTCTTC
-	TRBV10-3	TRBJ2-1	16	TRBD2	CAISESGTSAYNEQFF	TGTGCCATCAGTGAGTCCGGGACTAGCGCCTACAATGAGCAGTTCTTC
-	TRBV15	TRBJ2-1	17	TRBD2	CATSRVGTNRFMGEQFF	TGTGCCACCAGCAGAGTCGGGACTAACCGGTTTATGGGTGAGCAGTTCTTC
-	TRBV27	TRBJ1-5	14	-	CASGPVSYNQPQHF	TGTGCCAGCGGCCCCGTAAGTTACAATCAGCCCCAGCATTTT
-	TRBV6-5	TRBJ2-7	13	TRBD2	CASSSPTSGRTHF	TGTGCCAGCAGCTCCCCCACTAGCGGGAGGACCCACTTC
-	TRBV19	TRBJ1-6	14	TRBD1	CASTNRGYNSPLHF	TGTGCCAGTACTAACAGGGGTTATAATTCACCCCTCCACTTT
once	TRBV5-1	TRBJ1-1	14	TRBD1	CASSLGYRGTEAFF	TGCGCCAGCAGCTTGGGCTACAGGGGGACTGAAGCTTTCTTT
-	TRBV29-1	TRBJ1-4	12	TRBD1	CSTQGADEKLFF	TGCAGCACGCAGGGGGCTGATGAAAAACTGTTTTTT
few	TRBV18	TRBJ2-5	16	TRBD2	CASSLPGLAGQETQYF	TGTGCCAGCTCACTACCGGGACTAGCGGGTCAAGAGACCCAGTACTTC
-	TRBV7-9	TRBJ2-7	13	TRBD1	CASSPTGGYEQYF	TGTGCCAGCAGCCCGACAGGGGGCTACGAGCAGTACTTC
-	TRBV30	TRBJ1-2	13	-	CAWSVQVNYGYTF	TGTGCCTGGAGTGTACAGGTGAACTATGGCTACACCTTC
-	TRBV27	TRBJ1-1	14	-	CASASIGGTTEAFF	TGTGCCAGCGCGTCGATTGGGGGGACCACTGAAGCTTTCTTT
-	TRBV2	TRBJ1-6	13	-	CASSTDYNSPLHF	TGTGCCAGCAGCACAGACTATAATTCACCCCTCCACTTT
-	TRBV20-1	TRBJ1-1	11	TRBD1	CRWGQGIEAFF	TGCAGGTGGGGACAGGGCATCGAAGCTTTCTTT
-	TRBV7-3	TRBJ2-2	16	-	CASSISGLMNTGELFF	TGTGCCAGCAGCATCTCGGGACTGATGAACACCGGGGAGCTGTTTTTT
-	TRBV19	TRBJ2-5	12	TRBD2	CASSGTSGRADF	TGTGCCAGTAGTGGGACTAGCGGCCGGGCGGACTTC
-	TRBV18	TRBJ2-3	18	TRBD1	CASSPSPAGTGGTDTQYF	TGTGCCAGCTCACCTTCGCCAGCCGGGACAGGGGGCACAGATACGCAGTATTTT
-	TRBV4-1	TRBJ2-6	16	-	CASSQGQFSGANVLTF	TGCGCCAGCAGCCAAGGACAGTTCTCTGGGGCCAACGTCCTGACTTTC
-	TRBV2	TRBJ2-1	13	TRBD2	CASSGLAGNEQFF	TGTGCCAGCTCGGGACTAGCCGGTAATGAGCAGTTCTTC
-	TRBV5-5	TRBJ1-1	14	TRBD1	CASSLTGGRTEAFF	TGTGCCAGCAGCTTGACAGGGGGAAGGACTGAAGCTTTCTTT
once	TRBV9	TRBJ1-2	15	TRBD1	CASSVEGGAGYGYTF	TGTGCCAGCAGCGTAGAAGGGGGCGCAGGCTATGGCTACACCTTC
-	TRBV30	TRBJ2-1	14	-	CAWRRTDSYNEQFF	TGTGCCTGGAGGAGGACTGACTCCTACAATGAGCAGTTCTTC
-	TRBV10-1	TRBJ1-2	13	-	CASSVSGDYGYTF	TGCGCCAGCAGTGTTTCAGGGGACTATGGCTACACCTTC
-	TRBV28	TRBJ2-1	16	TRBD2	CASSRAGGGTLNEQFF	TGTGCCAGCAGTAGGGCGGGAGGGGGTACTTTGAATGAGCAGTTCTTC
-	TRBV30	TRBJ2-3	11	-	CAWQFTDTQYF	TGTGCCTGGCAGTTCACAGATACGCAGTATTTT
-	TRBV7-8	TRBJ2-1	17	-	CASSSRGGGTRYNEQFF	TGTGCCAGCAGCTCCCGAGGCGGCGGGACGCGCTACAATGAGCAGTTCTTC
few	TRBV4-2	TRBJ2-7	13	-	CASSRSGVHEQYF	TGTGCCAGCAGTAGGTCGGGAGTGCATGAGCAGTACTTC
-	TRBV2	TRBJ2-1	14	-	CASSVGVAAEGQFF	TGTGCCAGCAGTGTTGGAGTAGCGGCAGAGGGGCAGTTCTTC
-	TRBV29-1	TRBJ1-1	15	TRBD1	CSVDRGQGTGTEAFF	TGCAGCGTTGACCGCGGACAGGGGACGGGAACTGAAGCTTTCTTT
-	TRBV1	TRBJ2-4	20	-	CTSSPRLAGYWSRAKNIQYF	TGCACCAGCAGCCCAAGACTAGCGGGATACTGGTCCCGCGCCAAAAACATTCAGTACTTC
-	TRBV27	TRBJ2-7	16	TRBD2	CASSLSALTSGYEQYF	TGTGCCAGCAGTTTATCAGCCCTAACTAGCGGCTACGAGCAGTACTTC
-	TRBV29-1	TRBJ2-1	13	TRBD2	CSFGSGKQNEQFF	TGCAGCTTTGGGAGCGGGAAGCAGAATGAGCAGTTCTTC
-	TRBV11-2	TRBJ2-3	16	TRBD2	CASSLLAGDYPDTQYF	TGTGCCAGCAGCTTACTAGCGGGAGACTACCCAGATACGCAGTATTTT
few	TRBV5-4	TRBJ2-5	16	-	CASSLVGGVGQETQYF	TGTGCCAGCAGTTTAGTTGGAGGGGTAGGGCAAGAGACCCAGTACTTC
-	TRBV5-1	TRBJ2-1	15	TRBD2	CASSLVGGRENEQFF	TGCGCCAGCAGCTTGGTGGGCGGGAGGGAAAATGAGCAGTTCTTC
once	TRBV28	TRBJ1-1	13	-	CATLPGGTTEAFF	TGTGCCACCCTTCCTGGGGGGACCACTGAAGCTTTCTTT
-	TRBV13	TRBJ2-1	16	TRBD2	CASSRRLAGVVYEQFF	TGTGCCAGCAGCCGGAGACTAGCGGGAGTGGTTTATGAGCAGTTCTTC
few	TRBV27	TRBJ1-5	14	-	CASSLAGSNQPQHF	TGTGCCAGCAGTTTAGCGGGGAGCAATCAGCCCCAGCATTTT
-	TRBV28	TRBJ2-7	15	TRBD1	CASCSPGQGEYEQYF	TGTGCCAGCTGCTCCCCGGGACAGGGAGAATACGAGCAGTACTTC
-	TRBV29-1	TRBJ2-1	11	TRBD1	CSGGTGGQQFF	TGCAGCGGGGGGACAGGGGGACAGCAGTTCTTC
-	TRBV18	TRBJ1-5	15	TRBD1	CASSPGQGGVTSQHF	TGTGCCAGCTCACCCGGACAGGGGGGAGTCACGTCCCAGCATTTT
-	TRBV13	TRBJ2-5	11	TRBD2	CASSLGTSAYF	TGTGCCAGCAGCTTAGGGACTAGCGCTTACTTC
-	TRBV2	TRBJ1-2	14	-	CASSENSNNYGYTF	TGTGCCAGCAGTGAAAACAGCAACAACTATGGCTACACCTTC
-	TRBV27	TRBJ1-2	14	TRBD1	CASSSAGTGGSYTF	TGTGCCAGCAGTTCAGCCGGGACAGGGGGAAGCTACACCTTC
-	TRBV3-1/TRBV3-2	TRBJ2-7	15	TRBD2	CASSRDATSWSEQYF	TGTGCCAGCAGCCGAGACGCGACTAGCTGGTCCGAGCAGTACTTC
-	TRBV5-1	TRBJ2-7	18	TRBD2	CASSLGIWTSESSYEQYF	TGCGCCAGCAGCTTGGGTATTTGGACTAGCGAGAGCTCCTACGAGCAGTACTTC
once	TRBV5-1	TRBJ2-7	16	TRBD2	CASSLAGGWTPYEQYF	TGCGCCAGCAGCTTGGCGGGGGGGTGGACGCCCTACGAGCAGTACTTC
-	TRBV12-3/TRBV12-4	TRBJ2-7	11	-	CASSLGGEQYF	TGTGCCAGCAGCCTAGGTGGCGAGCAGTACTTC
-	TRBV9	TRBJ1-4	14	TRBD1	CASSVGQGWEKLFF	TGTGCCAGCAGCGTAGGACAGGGGTGGGAAAAACTGTTTTTT
once	TRBV5-5	TRBJ1-2	17	TRBD1	CASSLAGIGQGDYGYTF	TGTGCCAGCAGCTTGGCCGGTATAGGACAGGGGGACTATGGCTACACCTTC
-	TRBV7-2	TRBJ1-1	13	-	CASSLRWGAEAFF	TGTGCCAGCAGCTTACGGTGGGGCGCTGAAGCTTTCTTT
-	TRBV6-5	TRBJ1-2	11	TRBD1	CATGDYYGYTF	TGTGCGACAGGGGATTACTATGGCTACACCTTC